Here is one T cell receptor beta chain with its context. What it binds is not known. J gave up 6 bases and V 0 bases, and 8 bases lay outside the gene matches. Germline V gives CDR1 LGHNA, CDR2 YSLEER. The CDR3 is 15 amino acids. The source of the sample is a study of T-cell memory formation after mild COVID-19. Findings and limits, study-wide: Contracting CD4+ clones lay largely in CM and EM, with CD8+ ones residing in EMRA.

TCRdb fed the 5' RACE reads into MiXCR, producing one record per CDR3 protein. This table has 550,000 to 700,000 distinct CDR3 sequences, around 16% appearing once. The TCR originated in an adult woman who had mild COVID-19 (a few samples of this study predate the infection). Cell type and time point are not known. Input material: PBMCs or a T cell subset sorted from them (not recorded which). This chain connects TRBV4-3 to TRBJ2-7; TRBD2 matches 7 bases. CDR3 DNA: TGCGCCAGCAGCCAAGAAAGGGGACTAAAAGCCGAGCAGTACTTC. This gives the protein CASSQERGLKAEQYF.